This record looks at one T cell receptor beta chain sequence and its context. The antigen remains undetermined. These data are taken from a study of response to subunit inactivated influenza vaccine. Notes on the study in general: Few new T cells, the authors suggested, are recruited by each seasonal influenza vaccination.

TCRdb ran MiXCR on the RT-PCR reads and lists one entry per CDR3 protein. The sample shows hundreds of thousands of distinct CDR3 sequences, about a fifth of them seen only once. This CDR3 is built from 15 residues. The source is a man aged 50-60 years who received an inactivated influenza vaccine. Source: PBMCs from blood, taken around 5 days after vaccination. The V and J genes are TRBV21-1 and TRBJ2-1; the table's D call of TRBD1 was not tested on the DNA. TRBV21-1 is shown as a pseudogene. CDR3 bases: TGTGCCAGCAGCAAAGGAGAGGGGCGGTGGGTTGAGCAGTTCTTC. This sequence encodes CASSKGEGRWVEQFF.